A selection of T cell receptor beta chains follows, all from one sample in a study of cytomegalovirus exposure and HLA in healthy donors. The data were produced by immunoSEQ multiplex PCR, yet TCRdb's version contains in-frame clones alone and is incomplete. In the table there are some 170,000 clones, roughly 65% of which are singletons. Material: PBMCs. The receptors stem from a man aged 18 to 29 in good health and CMV-seropositive. Each CDR3 is given without its conserved first and last residue.

>10|TRBV29-1|TRBJ2-1
SASGSVNEQF
>11|TRBV4-2|TRBJ1-5
ASSQDLLEPQH
>11|TRBV7-7|TRBJ2-2
ASSSDRERELF
>15|TRBV19|TRBJ2-5
ASSFSFTSGREETQY
>14|TRBV23-1|TRBJ2-1
ASSHRGTAPGDEQF
>11|TRBV2|TRBJ2-2
ASSRQVSGELF
>13|TRBV11-1|TRBJ2-1
ASSRLAGGNNEQF
>11|TRBV9|TRBJ1-1
ASSPRVNTEAF
>13|TRBV11-2|TRBJ1-4
ASSLDRRTGVKLF
>10|TRBV27|TRBJ1-6
ASSPVQGPLH
>13|TRBV19|TRBJ1-5
ASSFPMRGNQPQH
>12|TRBV30|TRBJ1-2
AWRGGSRVYGYT
>13|TRBV5-1|TRBJ2-1
ASSLQRAPRNEQF
>9|TRBV30|TRBJ1-2
ASPSEGGYT
>11|TRBV25-1|TRBJ2-5
ASSGRAGGPQY
>12|TRBV7-6|TRBJ2-3
ASSLDLRTDAQY
>12|TRBV6-1|TRBJ1-5
ASSGQGLNQPQH
>16|TRBV7-2|TRBJ1-1
ASSLRFQGKPSDTEAF
>11|TRBV10-3|TRBJ2-1
AIMAITYNEQF
>13|TRBV2|TRBJ2-1
ASSPGAGGANEQF
>12|TRBV9|TRBJ1-4
ASTVGQGNEKLF
>11|TRBV15|TRBJ2-5
ATSRGGRETQY
>11|TRBV6-5|TRBJ1-2
ASSPGQVVGYT
>14|TRBV29-1|TRBJ2-1
SVEGWWGGATNEQF
>14|TRBV19|TRBJ1-3
ASSRDREHSGNTIY
>11|TRBV30|TRBJ1-4
ARSGTGSEKLF
>11|TRBV6-1|TRBJ1-2
ASSDFRNYGYT
>13|TRBV5-1|TRBJ1-1
ASSWTGDMNTEAF
>11|TRBV5-8|TRBJ1-5
ASTGTLNQPQH
>13|TRBV7-3|TRBJ1-1
ASSGQALGRTEAF
>15|TRBV5-4|TRBJ2-1
ASSLGGTSLPYNEQF
>10|TRBV30|TRBJ1-5
AWSASNQPQH
>13|TRBV6-5|TRBJ2-3
ASSYAGRASGLQY
>14|TRBV29-1|TRBJ1-2
SVDQGWAQANYGYT
>11|TRBV2|TRBJ2-1
ASDGIADNEQF
>16|TRBV19|TRBJ1-2
ASSTPLPRDKGPYGYT
>12|TRBV28|TRBJ1-1
ASSLEQGHTEAF
>12|TRBV7-9|TRBJ1-1
ASSSPPTGAKAF
>15|TRBV5-1|TRBJ2-2
ASSFPTSGGNTGELF
>11|TRBV30|TRBJ2-3
ACGGAYTDTQY
>13|TRBV6-6|TRBJ1-5
ASSSRDQGDQPQH
>13|TRBV27|TRBJ1-2
ASSRPFAAGTPLT
>12|TRBV6-5|TRBJ2-1
ASRGLAGGDEQF
>12|TRBV6-1|TRBJ1-1
ASSEVAENTEAF
>15|TRBV4-1|TRBJ1-3
ASSQVGTGGVGNTIY
>13|TRBV28|TRBJ2-6
ASSLTGVGANVLT
>11|TRBV6-1|TRBJ2-3
ASSVRVTDTQY
>12|TRBV28|TRBJ2-5
ASSPRQDQETQY
>11|TRBV7-2|TRBJ1-1
ASSLYGDREAF
>12|TRBV19|TRBJ1-3
ASRTVGSGNTIY
>12|TRBV29-1|TRBJ2-5
SVEAASQGETQY
>13|TRBV7-9|TRBJ1-4
ASSLGRDISEKLF
>14|TRBV7-3|TRBJ2-3
ASSPASGASTDTQY
>13|TRBV5-5|TRBJ2-1
ASSFTSGAYNEQF